These T cell receptor beta chains were read from a single sample in a study of T-cell reconstitution after alpha-beta-depleted transplantation in children. MiXCR, run by TCRdb on the PCR reads, gives a single entry per CDR3 protein. The sample has some 450,000 distinct CDR3 sequences; around two fifths are singletons. The input for sequencing was PBMCs, taken before TCRalphabeta/CD19-depleted stem cell transplant. The receptors here all came from a girl between 2 and 10 years old with aplastic anemia, due to receive a stem cell transplant. The CDR3 runs from the conserved cysteine through the conserved F or W. D genes are given only for firm matches. Clone size is stated in some rows and not others, as once, few, many or a class when expanded.

d_call j_call cdr3_length v_call clone_size cdr3_nt cdr3_aa
. TRBJ2-3 17 TRBV7-6 many TGTGCCAGCAGCTTAGTAGGGGGACGGAAAAGCACAGATACGCAGTATTTT CASSLVGGRKSTDTQYF
TRBD1 TRBJ1-1 14 TRBV29-1 . TGCAGCGTTTCACCCGGGACAGTGGGCACTGAAGCTTTCTTT CSVSPGTVGTEAFF
. TRBJ2-5 15 TRBV5-5 few TGTGCCAGCAGCAAGAGACGGGAAGGGCGAGAGACCCAGTACTTC CASSKRREGRETQYF
TRBD2 TRBJ2-7 18 TRBV28 . TGTGCCAGCAGTTCGACTAGCGGGGGAACCTTTGGGATAGACGAGCAGTACTTC CASSSTSGGTFGIDEQYF
. TRBJ1-6 18 TRBV11-1 . TGTGCCAGCAGCTTAAGCCCCCTGATGAGCTCCTATAATTCACCCCTCCACTTT CASSLSPLMSSYNSPLHF
. TRBJ2-3 16 TRBV5-1 many TGCGCCAGCAGCAGGATGGGGAGGGGGAACACAGATACGCAGTATTTT CASSRMGRGNTDTQYF
. TRBJ2-3 17 TRBV20-1 . TGCAGTGCTAGAGATCCCTGGGAGTGGGAGGGGGGGGATACGCAGTATTTT CSARDPWEWEGGDTQYF
TRBD2 TRBJ2-1 16 TRBV5-1 . TGCGCCAGCAGCTTTTCAGTAAGCGGGAGCTACAATGAGCAGTTCTTC CASSFSVSGSYNEQFF
. TRBJ2-7 13 TRBV5-1 . TGCGCCAGCACTTCCGGGACACTCTACGAGCAGTACTTC CASTSGTLYEQYF
. TRBJ2-1 18 TRBV5-6 many TGTGCCAGCAGCTTGAGGGTTGGGGGCGGACTCGCCTACAATGAGCAGTTCTTC CASSLRVGGGLAYNEQFF
TRBD1 TRBJ2-6 18 TRBV28 few TGTGCCAGCAGGCCCCTGGGACAGGGAGGAACTGGGGCCAACGTCCTGACTTTC CASRPLGQGGTGANVLTF
. TRBJ2-1 15 TRBV12-3/TRBV12-4 . TGTGCCAGCAGTTTTGGGGCCCTCGGGCTCCATGAGCAGTTCTTC CASSFGALGLHEQFF
. TRBJ2-3 15 TRBV25-1 . TGTGCCAGCAGTTTGGAGGCTAAGAGCACAGATACGCAGTATTTT CASSLEAKSTDTQYF
. TRBJ2-5 13 TRBV9 many TGTGCCAGCAGCGTTGACCACCAAGAGACCCAGTACTTC CASSVDHQETQYF
TRBD1 TRBJ2-5 15 TRBV6-5 . TGTGCCAGCAGTTTCTCCGGGACAGGGAAAGAGACCCAGTACTTC CASSFSGTGKETQYF
TRBD2 TRBJ2-1 14 TRBV20-1 many TGCAGTGCTTGGACTAGCGAATACTACAATGAGCAGTTCTTC CSAWTSEYYNEQFF
TRBD1 TRBJ1-2 15 TRBV28 many TGTGCCAGCAGTTTAAGCTTCAGGGACAGCTATGGCTACACCTTC CASSLSFRDSYGYTF
. TRBJ2-6 15 TRBV2 . TGTGCCAGCAGTGAGGGGGCTTCGGGGGCCAACGTCCTGACTTTC CASSEGASGANVLTF
TRBD1 TRBJ2-6 15 TRBV20-1 few TGCAGTGCTCGACAGGGTAACGCTGGGGCCAACGTCCTGACTTTC CSARQGNAGANVLTF
. TRBJ2-2 15 TRBV11-3 . TGTACCAGCAGCCTACGGTCTTATAACACCGGGGAGCTGTTATTT CTSSLRSYNTGELLF
. TRBJ1-5 15 TRBV10-3 many TGTGCCATCAGTGACCGGGTGTTTAGCAATCAGCCCCAGCATTTT CAISDRVFSNQPQHF
. TRBJ2-1 14 TRBV15 . TGTGCCACCAGCAGCGGCGCGGGCAAAAATGAGCAGTTCTTC CATSSGAGKNEQFF
. TRBJ1-1 13 TRBV5-5 . TGTGCCAGCAGCGGAGCGGGGGGGACTGAAGCTTTCTTT CASSGAGGTEAFF
. TRBJ2-7 15 TRBV10-3 . TGTGCCATCAGTGAGACAAGGGAGCCAACCTACGAGCAGTACTTC CAISETREPTYEQYF
. TRBJ1-3 13 TRBV12-3/TRBV12-4 many TGTGCCAGCAGTCGGACTGCTGGAAACACCATATATTTT CASSRTAGNTIYF
TRBD2 TRBJ2-5 14 TRBV5-6 . TGTGCCAGCAGCTGGGGACTAGCGGGAGAGACCCAGTACTTC CASSWGLAGETQYF
. TRBJ2-1 17 TRBV11-3 . TGTGCCAGCAGCTCAGTCGACTCCTCGGGCTATTACAATGAGCAGTTCTTC CASSSVDSSGYYNEQFF
TRBD1 TRBJ2-3 15 TRBV24-1 many TGTGCCACCAGTGAAACCCGGGACAGCGGTTATACGCAGTATTTT CATSETRDSGYTQYF
. TRBJ2-5 15 TRBV29-1 . TGCAGCGTTCCCCCAGGGAGCCCGGTTCAAGAGACCCAGTACTTC CSVPPGSPVQETQYF
TRBD2 TRBJ2-7 15 TRBV6-1 . TGTGCCAGCACTTCCACCGGGACTAGCTCCTACGAGCAGTACTTC CASTSTGTSSYEQYF
. TRBJ1-2 17 TRBV4-3 few TGCGCCAGCAGCCGAGTTAGAGACAGTTCTGATGCCTATGGCTACACCTTC CASSRVRDSSDAYGYTF
. TRBJ1-2 15 TRBV12-3/TRBV12-4 . TGTGCCAGCAGTTTAGCGTCGGGGCGGTATTATGGCTACACCTTC CASSLASGRYYGYTF
TRBD1 TRBJ2-2 14 TRBV12-3/TRBV12-4 . TGTGCCAGCAGTGAGGGACAGCACACCGGGGAGCTGTTTTTT CASSEGQHTGELFF
TRBD1 TRBJ1-3 14 TRBV28 . TGTGCCAGCCGGGAGGACAGGGGAGGAAACACCATATATTTT CASREDRGGNTIYF
. TRBJ2-5 13 TRBV27 . TGTGCCAGCAGGACGGGGGGCGGGGAGACCCAGTACTTC CASRTGGGETQYF
. TRBJ1-1 14 TRBV6-1 . TGTGCCAGCAGCCTAATCGCTGGCCGTACCGAAGCTTTCTTT CASSLIAGRTEAFF
. TRBJ2-7 14 TRBV5-6 many TGTGCCAGCAGCTTGGGAGGGCCCGGAGACGAGCAGTACTTC CASSLGGPGDEQYF
TRBD2 TRBJ2-3 15 TRBV5-1 many TGCGCCAGCAGCATGGGACTAGTTCTGACAGATACGCAGTATTTT CASSMGLVLTDTQYF
. TRBJ1-2 10 TRBV2 many TGTGCCAGCAGTGGAGGACCCACAACCTTC CASSGGPTTF
. TRBJ2-2 13 TRBV6-1 . TGTGCCAGCAGGATAGATCCCACCGGGGAGCTGTTTTTT CASRIDPTGELFF
. TRBJ2-7 14 TRBV5-1 few TGCGCCAGCAGCTTGTATACAGGGACCTACGAGCAGTACTTC CASSLYTGTYEQYF
TRBD2 TRBJ2-5 15 TRBV4-2 . TGTGCCAGCAGCCAGGTTAGCGGGAGAACAGAGACCCAGTACTTC CASSQVSGRTETQYF
. TRBJ2-1 16 TRBV20-1 . TGCAGTGCTAGAGCTTCAGCCCTATGGACCCACAATGAGCAGTTCTTC CSARASALWTHNEQFF
TRBD1 TRBJ1-1 15 TRBV5-1 . TGCGCCAGCAGCTTCCCCGGGACAGGGAACACTGAAGCTTTCTTT CASSFPGTGNTEAFF
. TRBJ2-1 13 TRBV6-1 . TGTGCCAGCAGTCAAACCAGGGGCGGTGAGCAGTTCTTC CASSQTRGGEQFF
. TRBJ2-2 12 TRBV27 few TGTGCCAGCGGAAGGGGTACCGGGGAGCTGTTTTTT CASGRGTGELFF
. TRBJ1-2 13 TRBV9 . TGTGCCAGCAGCGTTGGGCCCAACGATGGCTACACCTTC CASSVGPNDGYTF
. TRBJ2-1 15 TRBV11-2 . TGTGCCAGCAGCTTCCTAGTCGCGTCCTACAATGAGCAGTTCTTC CASSFLVASYNEQFF